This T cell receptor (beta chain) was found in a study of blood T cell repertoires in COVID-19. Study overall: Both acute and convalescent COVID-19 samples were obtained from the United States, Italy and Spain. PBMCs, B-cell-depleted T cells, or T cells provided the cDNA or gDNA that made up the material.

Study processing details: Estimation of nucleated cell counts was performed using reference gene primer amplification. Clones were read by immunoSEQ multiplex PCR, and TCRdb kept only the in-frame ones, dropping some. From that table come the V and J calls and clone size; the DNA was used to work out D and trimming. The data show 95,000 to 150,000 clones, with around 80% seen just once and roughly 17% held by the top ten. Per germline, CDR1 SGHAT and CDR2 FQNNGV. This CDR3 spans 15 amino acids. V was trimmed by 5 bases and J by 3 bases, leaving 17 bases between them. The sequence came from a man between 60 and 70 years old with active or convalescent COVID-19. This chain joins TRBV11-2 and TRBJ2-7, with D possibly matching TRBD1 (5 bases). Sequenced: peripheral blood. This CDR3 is CASSRLLPGIYEQYF. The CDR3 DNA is TGTGCCAGCAGCCGACTTTTGCCAGGGATCTACGAGCAGTACTTC.